This T cell receptor beta chain was identified during a study of early T cells in non-severe SARS-CoV-2 infection. Study context: Investigators sequenced bulk RNA drawn from unsorted whole blood, and chains remained unpaired.

This clonotype was recorded many times. V gave up 6 bases and J gave up 2 bases; unmatched junction bases: 8. Germline V lookup: CDR1 SGDLS, CDR2 YYNGEE. This CDR3 is built from 17 residues. In TCRdb, the 5' RACE reads were re-called with MiXCR into one record per CDR3 protein. Of roughly 45,000 distinct CDR3 sequences listed, more than 9% are singletons. The origin of this receptor is an adult who was a healthcare worker with PCR-confirmed SARS-CoV-2 infection or an uninfected control (not recorded which). The chain combines TRBV9 with TRBJ2-2; 12 bases map to TRBD2. The sequencing sample was made of whole blood. CDR3 nucleotides: TGTGCCAGCACCCCCCGACTAGCGGGAGTCAACACCGGGGAGCTGTTTTTT. It encodes CASTPRLAGVNTGELFF.